This TCR beta chain was sequenced during a study of blood T cells in healthy people across ages (dated by TCRdb to about 2015). Describing the broader study: In model experiments, template switching captured about one uniquely barcoded TCR beta cDNA molecule for every two T cells. Age-related changes in TCR beta repertoire diversity were measured in the study by deep sequencing normalized with unique cDNA molecular identifiers. The donors were split into four age groups: young (average around 17 years), middle-aged (roughly 40), aged (approximately 59) and long-lived (approximately 80). Donors of different ages were randomly distributed across sequencing lanes to avoid experimental bias. For two donors (one aged 18 to 30 and one aged 80 or older), the study analyzed two additional independent replicas of 1 million unique cDNA reads from the same blood draw.

This clonotype is a singleton in its sample. The target of this receptor is not known. No per-base quality is available; no much larger clone lies one base away. One read offers little support. The 39 donors, aged about 6 to 95 years, were systemically healthy Caucasian individuals from Russia. Each donor gave 8 to 10 milliliters of peripheral blood, drawn into EDTA-treated Vacutainer tubes. Ficoll-Paque density-gradient centrifugation was used to isolate PBMCs, with at least 7 million obtained per sample. Total RNA, at least 6 micrograms per sample, was extracted from PBMCs with Trizol reagent. For every donor, flow cytometry on a PBMC aliquot measured the percentage of naive CD45RAhigh/CD27high T cells. The CDR3, cysteine through phenylalanine, is 15 amino acids long. Solely the CDR3 DNA is kept, with 45 bases framed from the first base. Deletion took 0 bases off V and 3 bases off J, with a span of 10 bases between the germline ends. CDR1 and CDR2, per the germline V gene (reference sequence), are SGHKS and YYEKEE.

The paper's findings and limits, for the study overall: Because donor CMV infection status was unknown, age-related changes in expanded clonotypes were potentially confounded. Since profiling was done on bulk unsorted PBMCs, naive and antigen-experienced compartments could not be conclusively compared. Estimates of total diversity based on one million sequenced T cells were regarded as lower bounds and as underestimates. Observed TCR beta diversity correlated strongly with the percentage of naive T cells measured by flow cytometry. Observed TCR beta diversity per million T cells fell roughly linearly with age, and a significant reduction was already apparent by age approximately 40. Compared with the aged group, more naive CD4+ T cells, fewer expanded clones and increased TCR diversity were shown by the long-lived group, suggesting age selection.

Libraries were built with 5' RACE. The sample was run on an Illumina HiSeq 2500. A second about 7 to 11 cycle PCR used a sample-barcoded 5' primer and a J-beta primer mix. Each TCR beta cDNA molecule received a unique molecular identifier from a template-switch 5' adaptor carrying 12 random nucleotides. Each sample yielded at least 3 million CDR3-containing paired-end reads. First-strand cDNA was synthesized from all RNA with the Mint cDNA synthesis kit, primed by a TRBC-specific oligonucleotide. Following uracil-DNA glycosylase treatment, a first 18-cycle PCR with universal primers M1SS and BC2_uni_R was performed on all cDNA. As for the authors' bioinformatics: Normalization of each sample was performed by random selection of 1 million high-quality reads, each carrying a distinct molecular identifier. Reads with shared molecular identifiers were discarded instead of being binned into consensus sequences. MiTCR, set to a Q25 quality threshold and the strictest error-elimination algorithm, was used for CDR3 identification, clonotype clustering and error correction. A nonparametric unseen species model using Euler transformation provided a lower-bound estimate of total TCR beta diversity. TCRdb reprocessed the public reads (quality trimming at Q25 with fastp, clone calling with MiXCR) and kept in-frame beta chains. Each CDR3 protein gets just one entry, which takes the most common genes and DNA from the rows behind it. What appears here as the V and J calls and clone size reflects TCRdb's work, not the paper's. The sample table holds hundreds of thousands of distinct CDR3 sequences, of which 32% were seen once. About 16% of the sample lies in the top ten.

The chain is assembled from TRBV5-5 and TRBJ1-5, with the D gene too uncertain to name. The sequence was obtained from a woman older than 75 in good health. Donor details come from another sample of the same person, matched by shared clones. The specimen sequenced was blood. The nucleotide sequence reads as follows: TGTGCCAGCAGCTTGGAGAGGATGGACAATCAGCCCCAGCATTTT. It encodes CASSLERMDNQPQHF.